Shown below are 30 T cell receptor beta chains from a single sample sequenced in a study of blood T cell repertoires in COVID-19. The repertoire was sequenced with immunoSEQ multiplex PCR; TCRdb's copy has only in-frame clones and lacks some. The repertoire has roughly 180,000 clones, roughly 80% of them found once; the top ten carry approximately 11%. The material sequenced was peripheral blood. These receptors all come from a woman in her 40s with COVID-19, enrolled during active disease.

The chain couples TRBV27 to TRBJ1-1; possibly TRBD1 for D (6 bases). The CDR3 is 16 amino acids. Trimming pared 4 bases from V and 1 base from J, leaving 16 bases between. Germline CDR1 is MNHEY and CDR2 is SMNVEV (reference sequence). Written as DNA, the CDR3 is TGTGCCAGCAGTTCCGACGCGGGGGCCCCGAACACTGAAGCTTTCTTT. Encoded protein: CASSSDAGAPNTEAFF.

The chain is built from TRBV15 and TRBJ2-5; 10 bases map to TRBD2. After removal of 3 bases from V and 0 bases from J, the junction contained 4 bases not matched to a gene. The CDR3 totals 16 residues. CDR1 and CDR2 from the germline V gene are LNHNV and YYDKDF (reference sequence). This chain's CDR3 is CATSSWTSGNQETQYF. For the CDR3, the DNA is TGTGCCACCAGCAGTTGGACTAGCGGAAACCAAGAGACCCAGTACTTC. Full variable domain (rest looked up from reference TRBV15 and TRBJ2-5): DAMVIQNPRYQVTQFGKPVTLSCSQTLNHNVMYWYQQKSSQAPKLLFHYYDKDFNNEADTPDNFQSRRPNTSFCFLDIRSPGLGDTAMYLCATSSWTSGNQETQYFGPGTRLLVL.

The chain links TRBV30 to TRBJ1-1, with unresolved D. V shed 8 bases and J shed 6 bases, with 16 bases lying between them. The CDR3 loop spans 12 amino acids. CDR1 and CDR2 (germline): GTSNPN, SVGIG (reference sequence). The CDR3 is CAGQEGWAEAFF. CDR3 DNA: TGTGCCGGCCAAGAGGGTTGGGCTGAAGCTTTCTTT.

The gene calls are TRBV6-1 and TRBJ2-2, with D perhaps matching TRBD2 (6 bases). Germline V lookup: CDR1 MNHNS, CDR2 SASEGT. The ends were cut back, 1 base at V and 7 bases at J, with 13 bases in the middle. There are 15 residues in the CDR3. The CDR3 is CASSEGREPHGELFF. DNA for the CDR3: TGTGCCAGCAGTGAAGGTCGGGAGCCCCACGGGGAGCTGTTTTTT.

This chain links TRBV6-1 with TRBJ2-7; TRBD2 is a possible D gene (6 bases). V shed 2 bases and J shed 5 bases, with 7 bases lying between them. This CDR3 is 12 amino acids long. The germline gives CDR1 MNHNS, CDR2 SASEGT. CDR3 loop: CASSETGDEQYF. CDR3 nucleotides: TGTGCCAGCAGTGAAACGGGAGACGAGCAGTACTTC.

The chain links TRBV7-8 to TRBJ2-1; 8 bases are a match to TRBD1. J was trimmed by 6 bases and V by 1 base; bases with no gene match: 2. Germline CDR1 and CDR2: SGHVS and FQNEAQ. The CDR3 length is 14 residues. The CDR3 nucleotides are TGTGCCAGCAGCTTAGGGACAGGGACCAATGAGCAGTTCTTC. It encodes CASSLGTGTNEQFF.

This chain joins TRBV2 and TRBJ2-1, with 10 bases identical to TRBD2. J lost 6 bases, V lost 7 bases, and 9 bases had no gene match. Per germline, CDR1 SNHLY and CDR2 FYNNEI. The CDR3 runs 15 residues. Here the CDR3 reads CASNVLAGVGNEQFF. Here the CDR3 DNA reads TGTGCCAGCAACGTGCTAGCGGGAGTGGGCAATGAGCAGTTCTTC.

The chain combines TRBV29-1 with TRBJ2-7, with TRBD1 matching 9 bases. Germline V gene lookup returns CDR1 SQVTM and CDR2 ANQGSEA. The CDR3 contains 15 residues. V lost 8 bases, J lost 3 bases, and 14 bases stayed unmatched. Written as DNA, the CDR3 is TGCAGCATCGAAAACCCACAGGGGGCGGTCTACGAGCAGTACTTC. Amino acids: CSIENPQGAVYEQYF.

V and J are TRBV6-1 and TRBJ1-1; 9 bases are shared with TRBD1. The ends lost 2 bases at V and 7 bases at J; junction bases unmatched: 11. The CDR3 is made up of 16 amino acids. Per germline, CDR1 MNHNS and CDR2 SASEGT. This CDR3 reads CASSETFDRGSIEAFF. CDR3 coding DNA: TGTGCCAGCAGTGAAACCTTCGACAGGGGGAGTATTGAAGCTTTCTTT.

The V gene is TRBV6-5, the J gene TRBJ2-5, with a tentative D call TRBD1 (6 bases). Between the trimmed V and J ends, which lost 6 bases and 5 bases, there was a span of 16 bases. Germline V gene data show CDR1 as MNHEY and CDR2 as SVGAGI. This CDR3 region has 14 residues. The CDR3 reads CASRRARRGETQYF. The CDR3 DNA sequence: TGTGCCAGCAGGAGAGCCCGAAGGGGGGAGACCCAGTACTTC.

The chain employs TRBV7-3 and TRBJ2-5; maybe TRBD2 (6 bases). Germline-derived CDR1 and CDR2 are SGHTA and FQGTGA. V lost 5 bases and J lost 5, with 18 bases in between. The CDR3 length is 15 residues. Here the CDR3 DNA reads TGTGCCAGCAGCAGCACACCGGGAGTTGGGGAGACCCAGTACTTC. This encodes CASSSTPGVGETQYF.

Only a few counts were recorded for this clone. This CDR3 is CASSKDEETPKQYF. CDR3 DNA: TGTGCCAGCAGCAAAGACGAGGAAACACCCAAGCAGTACTTC. The chain uses TRBV21-1 and TRBJ2-7; TRBD2 is the table's D call, not checked against the DNA. TRBV21-1 is noted as a pseudogene. The CDR3 is 14 amino acids.

This CDR3 is CASSLVGSDNSPLHF. The CDR3 nucleotides are TGTGCCAGCAGCTTGGTAGGCAGCGATAATTCACCCCTCCACTTT. The chain joins TRBV5-6 to TRBJ1-6; D call uncertain. Between the trimmed V and J ends, which lost 0 bases and 5 bases, there was a span of 9 bases. The CDR3 length is 15 residues. CDR1 and CDR2 (germline): SGHDT, YYEEEE.

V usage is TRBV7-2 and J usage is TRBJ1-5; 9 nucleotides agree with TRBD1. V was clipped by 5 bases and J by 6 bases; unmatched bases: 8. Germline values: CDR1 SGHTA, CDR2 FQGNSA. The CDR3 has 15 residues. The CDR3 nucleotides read TGTGCCAGCAGCACCGGGACAGGGAAATTTCAGCCCCAGCATTTT. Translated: CASSTGTGKFQPQHF.

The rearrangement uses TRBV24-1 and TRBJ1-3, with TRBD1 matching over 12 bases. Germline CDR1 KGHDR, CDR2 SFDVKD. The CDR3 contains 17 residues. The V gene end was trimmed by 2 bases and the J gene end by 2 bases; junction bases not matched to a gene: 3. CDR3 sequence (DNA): TGTGCCACCAGTGATTACCGGGACAGGGGGCCTGGAAACACCATATATTTT. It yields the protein CATSDYRDRGPGNTIYF.

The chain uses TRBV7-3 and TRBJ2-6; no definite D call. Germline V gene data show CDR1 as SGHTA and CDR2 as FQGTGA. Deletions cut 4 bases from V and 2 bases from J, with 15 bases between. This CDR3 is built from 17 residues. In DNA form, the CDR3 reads TGTGCCAGCAGCTACGGTGAGAGAGGCCCTGGGGCCAACGTCCTGACTTTC. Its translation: CASSYGERGPGANVLTF.

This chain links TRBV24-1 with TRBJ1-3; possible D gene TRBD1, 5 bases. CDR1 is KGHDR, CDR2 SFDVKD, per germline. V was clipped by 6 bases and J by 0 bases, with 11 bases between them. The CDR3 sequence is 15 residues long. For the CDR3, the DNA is TGTGCCACCAGTACGACGGGGGGCTCTGGAAACACCATATATTTT. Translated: CATSTTGGSGNTIYF.

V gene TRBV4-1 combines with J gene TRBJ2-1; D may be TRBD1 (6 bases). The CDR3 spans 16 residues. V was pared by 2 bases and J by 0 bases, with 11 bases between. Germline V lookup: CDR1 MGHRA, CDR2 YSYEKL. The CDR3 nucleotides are TGCGCCAGCAGCCAAACAAGGGGGAGCTCCTACAATGAGCAGTTCTTC. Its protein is CASSQTRGSSYNEQFF.

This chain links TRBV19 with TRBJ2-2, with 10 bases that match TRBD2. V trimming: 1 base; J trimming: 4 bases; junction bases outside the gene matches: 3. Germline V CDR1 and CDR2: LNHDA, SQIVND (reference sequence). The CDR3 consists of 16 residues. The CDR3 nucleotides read TGTGCCAGTAGTATAGTACTAGCGGGGCCCACCGGGGAGCTGTTTTTT. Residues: CASSIVLAGPTGELFF.

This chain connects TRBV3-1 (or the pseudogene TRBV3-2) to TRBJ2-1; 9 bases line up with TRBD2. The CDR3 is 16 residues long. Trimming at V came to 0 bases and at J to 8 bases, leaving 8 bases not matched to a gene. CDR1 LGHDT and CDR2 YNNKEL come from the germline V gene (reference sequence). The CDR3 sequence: CASSQDVAGAGHEQFF. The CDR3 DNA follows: TGTGCCAGCAGCCAAGATGTAGCGGGGGCTGGCCATGAGCAGTTCTTC.

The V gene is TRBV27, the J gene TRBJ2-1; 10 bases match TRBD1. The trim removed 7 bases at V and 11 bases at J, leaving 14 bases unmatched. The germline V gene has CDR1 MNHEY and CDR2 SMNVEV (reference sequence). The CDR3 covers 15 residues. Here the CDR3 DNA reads TGTGCCAGCACCTCTATGGGGACAGGGGCTTCGAAGCAGTTCTTC. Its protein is CASTSMGTGASKQFF.

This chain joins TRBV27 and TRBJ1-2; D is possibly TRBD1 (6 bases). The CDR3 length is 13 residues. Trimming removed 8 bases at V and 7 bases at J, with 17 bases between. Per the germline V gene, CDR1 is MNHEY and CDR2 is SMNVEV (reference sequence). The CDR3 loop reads CASGRGGHGGYTF. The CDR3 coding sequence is TGTGCCAGCGGGCGAGGGGGACACGGTGGCTACACCTTC.

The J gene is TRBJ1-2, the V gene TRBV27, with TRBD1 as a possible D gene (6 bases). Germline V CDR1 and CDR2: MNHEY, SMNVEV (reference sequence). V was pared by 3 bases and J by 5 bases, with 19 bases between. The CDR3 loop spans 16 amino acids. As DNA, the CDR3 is TGTGCCAGCAGTTTCTTCCAGAAGGGGACAAGTTATGGCTACACCTTC. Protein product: CASSFFQKGTSYGYTF.

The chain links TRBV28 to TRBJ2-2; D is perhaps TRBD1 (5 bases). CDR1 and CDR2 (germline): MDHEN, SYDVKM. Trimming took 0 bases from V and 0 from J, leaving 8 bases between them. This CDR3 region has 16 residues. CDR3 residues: CASSLWTVTNTGELFF. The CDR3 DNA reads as TGTGCCAGCAGTTTATGGACAGTTACGAACACCGGGGAGCTGTTTTTT.

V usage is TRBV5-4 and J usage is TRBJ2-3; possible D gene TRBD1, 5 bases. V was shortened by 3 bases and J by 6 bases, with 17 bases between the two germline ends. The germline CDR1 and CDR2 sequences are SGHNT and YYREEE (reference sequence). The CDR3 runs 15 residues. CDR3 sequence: CASSSPDIIGDTQYF. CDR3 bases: TGTGCCAGCAGCTCCCCGGACATAATAGGGGATACGCAGTATTTT.

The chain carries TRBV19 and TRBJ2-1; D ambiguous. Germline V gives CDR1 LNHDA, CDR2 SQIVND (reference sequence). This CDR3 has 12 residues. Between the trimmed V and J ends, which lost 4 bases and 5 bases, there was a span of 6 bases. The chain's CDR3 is CASSTTNNEQFF. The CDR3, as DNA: TGTGCCAGTAGTACTACTAACAATGAGCAGTTCTTC.

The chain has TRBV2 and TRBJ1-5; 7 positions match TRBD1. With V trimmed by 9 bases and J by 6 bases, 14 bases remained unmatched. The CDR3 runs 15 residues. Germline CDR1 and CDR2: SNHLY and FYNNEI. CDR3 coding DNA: TGTGCCAGTGGCAAGGAGAGGACAGGAGGTCAGCCCCAGCATTTT. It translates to CASGKERTGGQPQHF.

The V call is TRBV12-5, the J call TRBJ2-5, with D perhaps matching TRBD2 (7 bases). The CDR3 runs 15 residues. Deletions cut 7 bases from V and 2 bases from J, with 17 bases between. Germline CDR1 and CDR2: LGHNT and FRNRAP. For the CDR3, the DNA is TGTGCTAGTGCTTTAGGGGGGGCCGGACAAGAGACCCAGTACTTC. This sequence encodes CASALGGAGQETQYF.

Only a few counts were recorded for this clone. This CDR3 reads CASSVSGGVNDEKLFF. The DNA for the CDR3 is TGTGCCAGCAGTGTTTCAGGGGGCGTTAATGATGAAAAACTGTTTTTT. The chain carries TRBV25-1 and TRBJ1-4; TRBD1 matches 8 bases. The CDR3 length is 16 residues. V dropped 4 bases and J dropped 6; count of bases not matched to a gene: 10. Germline CDR1 and CDR2: MGHDK and SYGVNS.

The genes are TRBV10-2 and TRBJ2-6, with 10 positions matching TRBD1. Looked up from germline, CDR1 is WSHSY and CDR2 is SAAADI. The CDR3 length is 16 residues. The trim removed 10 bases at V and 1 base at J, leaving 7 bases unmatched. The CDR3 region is CAITGQGRSGANVLTF. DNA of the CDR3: TGCGCCATCACGGGACAGGGGAGGTCTGGGGCCAACGTCCTGACTTTC.